This TCR beta chain came from a study of T cells in localized non-small cell lung cancer (dated by TCRdb to 2018 to 2020). Describing the broader study: T cell repertoires of some 240 early-stage NSCLC patients were analyzed, with tumors being compared against uninvolved tumor-adjacent lungs. The cohort was made up of 236 treatment-naive NSCLC patients whose localized lung tumors had been resected. The mean age of the NSCLC patients was 60 to 85 years, with 130 or so men and around 100 women. Results the study describes overall, beyond this receptor: Higher blood T cell density associated with longer overall survival, while higher adjacent-lung clonality associated with shorter survival. Because the study design was exploratory, TCR variables were selected using unadjusted p-values without false-discovery rate correction. A median of roughly 58 of the top 100 tumor clones were detected in paired uninvolved adjacent lung, and 28 of these tumor clones were also found among the top 100 clones of the paired uninvolved adjacent lung. Uninvolved tumor-adjacent lung showed the highest T cell clonality, higher than tumor, which suggests more focused antigenic responses in the uninvolved tumor-adjacent lung. Because multi-region sequencing of the tumors was not done, intratumor heterogeneity could not be ruled out.

The immunoSEQ Assay was used to sequence TCR beta CDR3 regions from DNA. The authors processed their data as follows. T cell density was computed as TCR beta template counts normalized to usable DNA estimated by amplifying housekeeping genes. Richness was estimated using the preseqR package, with extrapolation to 400,000 templates for PBMC samples and to 120,000 templates for tissue samples. Clonality was defined by subtracting Pielou's evenness from one. To identify tissue-enriched TCRs, differential abundance testing was run on productive amino-acid clonotypes with a minimum total count of 5 and an alpha of 0.1. The Jaccard Index and the Morisita Overlap Index were used to quantify repertoire overlap between compartments. GLIPH clustered TCR beta CDR3s with public tetramer-defined viral CDR3s; viral motifs required at least three viral sequences plus V-gene enrichment. What TCRdb holds here is the immuneACCESS table cut down to in-frame rearrangements. Part of the clones is not present; checked against another copy, under half of the missing clones reflect an unresolved V gene, and the others are unexplained. The V and J calls and clone size are taken from that table; D and trimming were inferred from the DNA. Within this sample are around 36,000 clones, with 79% of them counted one time only. The ten largest make up less than 45% of the sample.

At diagnosis, tumor, uninvolved tumor-adjacent lung and peripheral blood were collected and then preserved as a mix of FFPE and fresh-frozen material. For TCR repertoire profiling, blood samples were analyzed in the form of peripheral blood mononuclear cells. Comment on this clone: The clone's antigen remains unknown. Base-call qualities are not available, and no considerably larger clone is one nucleotide away.

The source of this sequence is a woman aged 40-75 years with stage II squamous cell lung carcinoma. The source material was PBMCs, sampled before any cancer treatment.

Read as DNA, the sequence is TGCGCCAGCAGCCAAGATGGGCGGGGTGGTTCACCCCTCCACTTT. Its protein product is CASSQDGRGGSPLHF. The rearrangement joined TRBV4-3 to TRBJ1-6; there is no confident call for the D gene. V is shortened by 0 bases, J by 9 bases, and the region joining them spans 12 bases. Reading the germline V gene gives CDR1 LGHNA and CDR2 YSLEER. Taken from cysteine to phenylalanine, the CDR3 has 15 residues. Just the 45-base CDR3 DNA is kept, in frame starting at base 1.